Listed below are T cell receptor beta chains from one sample, sequenced in a study of blood T cell repertoires in COVID-19. Clones were read by immunoSEQ multiplex PCR, and TCRdb kept only the in-frame ones, dropping some. The sample shows some 180,000 clones, more than 80% of them seen only once. Sequencing input: PBMCs or T cells enriched from blood (not recorded which). Source of these receptors: a man aged 35 to 55 who had recovered from COVID-19. Each CDR3 is given with its conserved first and last residue. Fields, in order: CDR3 length, D gene, clone size, J gene, V gene, CDR3 DNA, CDR3 protein. The D gene is left open where the match is weak. Size is omitted from some rows. Given values are once, few, many or a class for expanded clones.

17 - once TRBJ2-1 TRBV30 TGTGCCTGGGTTGTGGCAGGGGAGTGGGTAGAAGAGAATGAGCAGTTCTTC CAWVVAGEWVEENEQFF
12 - - TRBJ1-2 TRBV7-8 TGTGCCAGCAGCTCCCAGGGTCCCGGCTACACCTTC CASSSQGPGYTF
14 - - TRBJ2-2 TRBV6-5 TGTGCCAGCAGTTGGCGGACAAGTACCGGGGAGCTGTTTTTT CASSWRTSTGELFF
13 - - TRBJ1-2 TRBV11-3 TGTGCCAGCAGCGGCCCGACAGGTATTGGCTACACCTTC CASSGPTGIGYTF
16 - - TRBJ2-3 TRBV25-1 TGTGCCAGCAGTGAATCAAGGGGCAGGGCTGGAGATACGCAGTATTTT CASSESRGRAGDTQYF
13 - - TRBJ2-2 TRBV10-3 TGTGCCATCCGGAGGGCGAACACCGGGGAGCTGTTTTTT CAIRRANTGELFF
11 - - TRBJ2-7 TRBV28 TGTGCCAGCAGCGTCGCGCGGGAGCAGTACTTC CASSVAREQYF
14 - - TRBJ1-4 TRBV25-1 TGTGCCAGCAGGAGGGGGGGGGCTAATGAAAAACTGTTTTTT CASRRGGANEKLFF
15 - - TRBJ1-2 TRBV6-5 TGTGCCAGCAGTTATAACAATGGGGCAGGACAGCGCTACACCTTC CASSYNNGAGQRYTF
16 - - TRBJ1-1 TRBV7-9 TGTGCCAGCAGCGCGCGCCGAGATCCTATGAACACTGAAGCTTTCTTT CASSARRDPMNTEAFF
15 TRBD1 - TRBJ1-4 TRBV7-2 TGTGCCAGCAGTACTCCCACAGGGGCGAGAGAAAAACTGTTTTTT CASSTPTGAREKLFF
12 - - TRBJ2-1 TRBV29-1 TGCAGCGTCGGTCAGGGGGGCGATGAGCAGTTCTTC CSVGQGGDEQFF
16 TRBD2 - TRBJ2-3 TRBV15 TGTGCCACCAGCACCAGACTAGCGGGAAGCACAGATACGCAGTATTTT CATSTRLAGSTDTQYF
14 TRBD1 - TRBJ1-5 TRBV7-9 TGTGCCAGCGGGGACAGGTTTGATAATCAGCCCCAGCATTTT CASGDRFDNQPQHF
14 - - TRBJ1-1 TRBV7-3 TGTGCCAGCAGCCCCGGGAGTATGAACACTGAAGCTTTCTTT CASSPGSMNTEAFF
15 TRBD1 - TRBJ1-2 TRBV25-1 TGTGCCAGCAGTGAATGGGGACAGGGTGGATATGGCTACACCTTC CASSEWGQGGYGYTF
15 TRBD1 - TRBJ1-6 TRBV2 TGTGCCAGCAGCCCCTCGGACAGGGGTAATTCACCCCTCCACTTT CASSPSDRGNSPLHF
16 - - TRBJ2-1 TRBV9 TGTGCCAGCAGCGTAGGGGGCAGGGTGTTAGGCAATGAGCAGTTCTTC CASSVGGRVLGNEQFF
13 - - TRBJ1-1 TRBV29-1 TGCAGCGTTGAAGTAGAAACGAACACTGAAGCTTTCTTT CSVEVETNTEAFF
12 - - TRBJ1-1 TRBV7-8 TGTGCCAGCAGCTTCCACTCTTCTGAAGCTTTCTTT CASSFHSSEAFF
13 - - TRBJ1-2 TRBV7-9 TGTGCCAGCAGCCAGAGGGTAACCCATGGCTACACCTTC CASSQRVTHGYTF
16 TRBD1 - TRBJ1-5 TRBV7-8 TGTGCCAGCAGCCCCCGGACAGGATCCGGCAATCAGCCCCAGCATTTT CASSPRTGSGNQPQHF
19 TRBD2 - TRBJ2-3 TRBV5-1 TGCGCCAGCAGCTCCAAACCTAGCGGGAGGAGGGTCTTCCCAGATACGCAGTATTTT CASSSKPSGRRVFPDTQYF
15 - - TRBJ2-1 TRBV9 TGTGCCAGCAGCGCCCTAGTGGGGGGGCTGGATGAGCAGTTCTTC CASSALVGGLDEQFF
15 - few TRBJ1-1 TRBV14 TGTGCCAGCAGCCGACCGGGAAAGGTGGGCACTGAAGCTTTCTTT CASSRPGKVGTEAFF
13 - - TRBJ1-2 TRBV5-1 TGCGCCAGCAGCTTGGACAGCCTCTATGGCTACACCTTC CASSLDSLYGYTF
12 - - TRBJ2-2 TRBV7-9 TGTGCCAGCAGCCCAGGTTCCGGGGAGCTGTTTTTT CASSPGSGELFF
15 - - TRBJ2-5 TRBV5-1 TGCGCCAGCAGCTTGGGGGGGCACTTTCTAGAGACCCAGTACTTC CASSLGGHFLETQYF
12 TRBD1 - TRBJ1-1 TRBV3-1/TRBV3-2 TGTGCCAGCAAGGGGGCGGACACTGAAGCTTTCTTT CASKGADTEAFF
14 - once TRBJ2-1 TRBV4-2 TGTGCCAGCAGCCAAGACCTGAGAGGCGATGAGCAGTTCTTC CASSQDLRGDEQFF
14 TRBD1 - TRBJ1-4 TRBV5-1 TGCGCCAGCAGCCGAGAGACAGGGAATGAAAAACTGTTTTTT CASSRETGNEKLFF
12 - - TRBJ2-5 TRBV7-9 TGTGCCAGCAGCCTACGGGTGGAGACCCAGTACTTC CASSLRVETQYF
12 - many TRBJ2-7 TRBV2 TGTGCCAGCAGTGAGAGCTCCTACGAGCAGTACTTC CASSESSYEQYF
12 - - TRBJ2-7 TRBV19 TGTGCCAGTAGTCGAACCCCTAACGAGCAGTACTTC CASSRTPNEQYF
14 - - TRBJ2-1 TRBV7-9 TGTGCCAGCAGCTTAGCTAGCGTCTACAATGAGCAGTTCTTC CASSLASVYNEQFF
16 - - TRBJ1-4 TRBV11-2 TGTGCCAGCAGCTTTCCCCGAGGACAAGCTAATGAAAAACTGTTTTTT CASSFPRGQANEKLFF
13 - - TRBJ1-5 TRBV18 TGTGCCAGCTCCCAACGGGGGAATCAGCCCCAGCATTTT CASSQRGNQPQHF
15 TRBD1 few TRBJ1-2 TRBV7-2 TGTGCCAGCGAACCGGGGACAGGGCGACTCTATGGCTACACCTTC CASEPGTGRLYGYTF
15 - - TRBJ2-7 TRBV5-4 TGTGCCAGCAGCTCCTCCGACACCTTCTCCTACGAGCAGTACTTC CASSSSDTFSYEQYF
13 TRBD2 - TRBJ2-7 TRBV11-2 TGTGCCAGCAGCTTAGGACTAGCGGGCGAGCAGTACTTC CASSLGLAGEQYF
12 - - TRBJ2-2 TRBV4-1 TGCGCCAGCAGCCAAGTAGCCGGGGAGCTGTTTTTT CASSQVAGELFF
14 TRBD1 - TRBJ2-2 TRBV5-6 TGTGCCAGCAGCCTCGGGACAGGCACCGGGGAGCTGTTTTTT CASSLGTGTGELFF
14 TRBD1 - TRBJ1-6 TRBV3-1/TRBV3-2 TGTGCCAGCAGCGGAGGGACAGGGAATTCACCCCTCCACTTT CASSGGTGNSPLHF